The 21 T cell receptor beta chains given below trace back to one sample, sequenced in a study of cytomegalovirus exposure and HLA in healthy donors. The study ran its PCR with 60 Vbeta and 13 Jbeta primers. Generated by immunoSEQ multiplex PCR, the TCRdb table keeps only in-frame clones and is missing some. The sample gives about 120,000 clones, about three quarters of which show up once; less than 5% is in the top ten. Material for sequencing was PBMCs. These receptor sequences come from a man under 40 in good health and CMV-seronegative.

This clone showed up just a few times. J is TRBJ1-1 and V is TRBV4-1; 8 bases are shared with TRBD1. J gave up 9 bases and V 3 bases, and 15 bases lay outside the gene matches. Germline values: CDR1 MGHRA, CDR2 YSYEKL. This CDR3 contains 16 residues. DNA for the CDR3: TGCGCCAGCAGCCAGTATCAGGGGGCGCCAGTCGGTCAAGCTTTCTTT. Translating gives CASSQYQGAPVGQAFF.

The chain is built from TRBV28 and TRBJ2-7; the match to TRBD1 covers 9 bases. The germline gives CDR1 MDHEN, CDR2 SYDVKM. The CDR3 sequence is 15 residues long. J was trimmed by 6 bases and V by 6 bases; bases with no gene match: 12. CDR3 coding DNA: TGTGCCAGCAGCCTACGGGGACAGGGTGCCCGCGAGCAGTACTTC. Its protein is CASSLRGQGAREQYF.

V and J are TRBV5-1 and TRBJ1-2, with 10 positions matching TRBD1. This CDR3 is built from 14 residues. V shed 5 bases, J shed 3 bases, and the junction held 4 bases outside the gene matches. Looked up from germline, CDR1 is SGHRS and CDR2 is YFSETQ. The CDR3 DNA reads as TGCGCCAGCAGGGAGACAGGGGGCCACTATGGCTACACCTTC. This translates into CASRETGGHYGYTF.

The J gene is TRBJ1-1, the V gene TRBV19; 7 nucleotides line up with TRBD1. The J segment lost 1 base and the V segment lost 5 bases, leaving 4 bases of the junction unmatched. CDR3 length: 14 residues. Germline V gives CDR1 LNHDA, CDR2 SQIVND (reference sequence). The chain's CDR3 is CASSWTGGNTEAFF. The CDR3 DNA is TGTGCCAGTAGTTGGACAGGAGGGAACACTGAAGCTTTCTTT.

The V gene is TRBV28, the J gene TRBJ1-3, with a possible D match to TRBD1 (5 bases). CDR1 MDHEN and CDR2 SYDVKM come from the germline V gene. The CDR3 covers 14 residues. V shed 2 bases and J shed 7 bases, with 12 bases lying between them. The CDR3 loop reads CASSLRGLSNTIYF. CDR3 nucleotides: TGTGCCAGCAGTTTAAGGGGTTTGAGTAACACCATATATTTT.

The chain combines TRBV9 with TRBJ2-1, with 11 bases identical to TRBD2. The ends lost 0 bases at V and 7 bases at J; junction bases unmatched: 9. Germline CDR1 and CDR2: SGDLS and YYNGEE. The CDR3 is made up of 17 amino acids. The CDR3 DNA is TGTGCCAGCAGCGTAGGAGGCCTTAGCGGGGGGGCGAATGAGCAGTTCTTC. Translated: CASSVGGLSGGANEQFF.

This clone has just a few counts. The rearrangement joins TRBV15 to TRBJ2-7; maybe TRBD1 (6 bases). Trimming removed 1 base from V and 7 bases from J, with 23 bases in between. CDR3 length: 17 amino acids. The germline CDR1 and CDR2 sequences are LNHNV and YYDKDF (reference sequence). The CDR3 reads CATSRVAAAGAIGEQYF. CDR3 nucleotides: TGTGCCACCAGCAGAGTCGCGGCGGCAGGGGCCATCGGGGAGCAGTACTTC. Full variable domain (missing parts from reference TRBV15 and TRBJ2-7): DAMVIQNPRYQVTQFGKPVTLSCSQTLNHNVMYWYQQKSSQAPKLLFHYYDKDFNNEADTPDNFQSRRPNTSFCFLDIRSPGLGDTAMYLCATSRVAAAGAIGEQYFGPGTRLTVT.

V is TRBV5-5 and J is TRBJ1-3; the match to TRBD1 covers 8 bases. V lost 5 bases and J lost 1; bases outside the gene matches: 2. The CDR3 loop spans 14 amino acids. Germline V CDR1 and CDR2: SGHKS, YYEKEE (reference sequence). This CDR3 reads CASSRTGSGNTIYF. In DNA, the CDR3 is TGTGCCAGCAGTCGGACAGGGTCTGGAAACACCATATATTTT.

The chain is built from TRBV5-4 and TRBJ2-3, with 12 bases fitting TRBD2. The CDR3 runs to 17 residues. With V trimmed by 3 bases and J by 0 bases, 5 bases remained unmatched. The germline gives CDR1 SGHNT, CDR2 YYREEE (reference sequence). The CDR3 protein is CASSSFGLAGSTDTQYF. The DNA of the CDR3 is TGTGCCAGCAGCTCCTTCGGACTAGCGGGGAGCACAGATACGCAGTATTTT.

The rearrangement joins TRBV28 to TRBJ2-3; 12 nucleotides align to TRBD1. Looked up from germline, CDR1 is MDHEN and CDR2 is SYDVKM. This CDR3 has 14 amino acids. J gave up 1 base and V 8 bases, and 1 base lay outside the gene matches. The CDR3 here is CASGTGGGTDTQYF. Here the CDR3 DNA reads TGTGCCAGCGGGACAGGGGGCGGCACAGATACGCAGTATTTT. Using reference TRBV28 and TRBJ2-3 for the parts outside the CDR3, the full variable domain is DVKVTQSSRYLVKRTGEKVFLECVQDMDHENMFWYRQDPGLGLRLIYFSYDVKMKEKGDIPEGYSVSREKKERFSLILESASTNQTSMYLCASGTGGGTDTQYFGPGTRLTVL.

The chain carries TRBV6-6 and TRBJ2-5; possibly TRBD2 for D (5 bases). This CDR3 region has 11 residues. The V gene's germline CDR1 is MNHNY and CDR2 SVGAGI (reference sequence). V lost 5 bases and J lost 5, with 6 bases in between. In nucleotides, the CDR3 is TGTGCCAGCAGTACGGGGGAGACCCAGTACTTC. Translated: CASSTGETQYF.

This clone was picked up one time. The V and J genes are TRBV5-1 and TRBJ1-3; D is uncertain. The CDR3 length is 14 residues. V was clipped by 0 bases and J by 7 bases, with 11 bases between them. The germline V gene has CDR1 SGHRS and CDR2 YFSETQ. The CDR3 DNA reads as TGCGCCAGCAGCTTGGGGCAGAGGGCCAACACCATATATTTT. Encoded protein: CASSLGQRANTIYF.

The table lists this clone with a few counts. The chain links TRBV5-8 to TRBJ2-3; perhaps TRBD2 as D (6 bases). The CDR3 has 16 residues. Germline V gene data show CDR1 as SGHTS and CDR2 as YDEGEE. V was trimmed by 0 bases and J by 7 bases, leaving 18 bases between them. CDR3: CASSLARLVDAYTQYF. The CDR3 DNA reads TGTGCCAGCAGCTTGGCGAGACTAGTGGATGCCTATACGCAGTATTTT.

CDR3 amino acids: CASSSEPSGGGSYNEQFF. CDR3 DNA sequence: TGCGCCAGCAGCTCCGAGCCTAGCGGGGGAGGTTCCTACAATGAGCAGTTCTTC. The V gene is TRBV5-1, the J gene TRBJ2-1, with TRBD2 matching over 10 bases. The CDR3 consists of 18 residues. Germline CDR1 SGHRS, CDR2 YFSETQ. The V and J ends lost 3 bases and 1 base, in that order; junction bases with no gene match: 10.

V is TRBV5-1 and J is TRBJ1-2; no firm D call. V shed 3 bases and J shed 1 base, with 22 bases lying between them. CDR1 and CDR2 (germline): SGHRS, YFSETQ. The CDR3 spans 18 residues. Written as DNA, the CDR3 is TGCGCCAGCAGCTCCCGATCGACACGCTCTGGATTTAACTATGGCTACACCTTC. Translated, it gives CASSSRSTRSGFNYGYTF.

The genes are TRBV7-9 and TRBJ1-2; TRBD1 agrees at 7 bases. The V segment lost 5 bases and the J segment 4 bases; nucleotides outside the gene matches: 4. In germline, CDR1 is SEHNR, CDR2 FQNEAQ (reference sequence). CDR3 length: 13 residues. The chain's CDR3 is CASSLGTAYGYTF. The DNA for the CDR3 is TGTGCCAGCAGCCTCGGGACAGCCTATGGCTACACCTTC.

In DNA form, the CDR3 reads TGTGCCAGCTCCCCGCCCCCGCGGGCACACGAGCAGTACTTC. Its translation: CASSPPPRAHEQYF. The chain joins TRBV18 to TRBJ2-5, with a weak D call TRBD2 (5 bases). The closer fit of TRBJ2-7 to the DNA end suggests the J call may be wrong. The germline gives CDR1 KGHSH, CDR2 LQKENI. The CDR3 extends over 14 amino acids.

The V gene is TRBV30, the J gene TRBJ2-2, with 8 bases fitting TRBD2. CDR3 size: 16 residues. Losses at the gene ends were 5 bases for V and 2 bases for J; bases not matched to a gene: 10. Per the germline V gene, CDR1 is GTSNPN and CDR2 is SVGIG (reference sequence). The CDR3 is CAWSSGGGFNTGELFF. The DNA for the CDR3 is TGTGCCTGGTCGAGTGGCGGGGGGTTTAACACCGGGGAGCTGTTTTTT.

This clone was recorded once. The genes are TRBV27 and TRBJ2-5, with D uncertain. Germline V gene data show CDR1 as MNHEY and CDR2 as SMNVEV (reference sequence). V was cut by 6 bases and J by 2 bases, with 19 bases left in between. The CDR3 extends over 16 amino acids. The CDR3 loop is CASSNTPLAGQETQYF. CDR3 coding DNA: TGTGCCAGCAGCAACACTCCTTTGGCAGGACAAGAGACCCAGTACTTC.

CDR3 residues: CASSLALGTALQETQYF. The DNA of the CDR3 is TGCGCCAGCAGCTTGGCTCTCGGGACAGCCCTTCAAGAGACCCAGTACTTC. The chain has TRBV5-1 and TRBJ2-5, with 7 bases identical to TRBD1. V trimming: 0 bases; J trimming: 2 bases; junction bases outside the gene matches: 10. The CDR3 contains 17 residues. Per germline, CDR1 SGHRS and CDR2 YFSETQ.

This chain joins TRBV28 and TRBJ1-2, with 11 bases identical to TRBD1. The germline V gene has CDR1 MDHEN and CDR2 SYDVKM. The CDR3 totals 17 residues. V was pared by 4 bases and J by 3 bases, with 10 bases of the junction left unmatched. The CDR3 DNA reads TGTGCCAGCAGTTCTCTATACCGGGACAGGGGGTACTATGGCTACACCTTC. It codes for CASSSLYRDRGYYGYTF.